The count of the clone carrying this T cell receptor (beta chain) is one. Seattle patients were enrolled during active infection and followed longitudinally. In the original processing: How many nucleated cells were present was estimated from reference gene primer amplification. The assay was immunoSEQ multiplex PCR, and TCRdb's table has in-frame clones only and misses some. V, J and clone size derive from that table, while D and trimming were established from the DNA sequence. The sample consists of 250,000 to 300,000 clones, 70% to 90% of them appearing once. These data come from a study of blood T cell repertoires in COVID-19. Study-level background: Samples came from the United States, Italy and Spain, spanning acute and convalescent COVID-19. PBMCs, B-cell-depleted T cells, or T cells were the source of the cDNA or gDNA that made up the material.

The clonotype was recovered from a woman between 55 and 75 years old with COVID-19, enrolled during active disease. The specimen sequenced was peripheral blood.

The CDR3 reads CASQTGGLTYEQYF. The CDR3 DNA reads as TGTGCCAGCCAGACAGGGGGCCTCACCTACGAGCAGTACTTC. The rearrangement joins TRBV6-5 to TRBJ2-7; 10 nucleotides match TRBD1. Trimming at V came to 8 bases and at J to 2 bases, leaving 6 bases not matched to a gene. Germline V gives CDR1 MNHEY, CDR2 SVGAGI. The CDR3 sequence is 14 residues long.